This paragraph reports one TCR beta chain. The antigen is undetermined. This sample stems from a study of Graves' ophthalmopathy and Graves' hyperthyroidism. Study-wide context: Prior to any treatment, peripheral blood was collected at the time of initial diagnosis.

It was from around 10 ml of fresh peripheral blood that the PBMCs came. Study outcomes and limitations: Also, most clonotypes expanded in the thyroid above 0.001 frequency appeared in blood.

The CDR3 is made up of 15 amino acids. Trimming took off 9 bases at V and 2 bases at J, with 19 bases between the two ends. Germline values: CDR1 SGHTA, CDR2 FQGNSA. As the template, RNA transcripts were used to amplify TCR beta CDR3 regions. Following a first-round RT-PCR that used HTBI primers, a second-round multiplex PCR was carried out. TCRdb processed the multiplex PCR reads anew with MiXCR; each CDR3 protein has one entry. This sample yields about 210,000 distinct CDR3 sequences, of which around 30% are seen a single time; about 8.2% belongs to the top ten. Sequencing was carried out using peripheral blood. The origin of this receptor is a man over 45 with Graves' ophthalmopathy. J is TRBJ1-1 and V is TRBV7-2; D perhaps matches TRBD1 (6 bases). The CDR3 loop reads CASTQRGAANTEAFF. CDR3 bases: TGTGCCAGTACCCAACGGGGGGCAGCTAACACTGAAGCTTTCTTT.